This T cell receptor (beta chain) was retrieved from a study of vaccination and CD4 T cells after COVID-19. About this clonotype: Its specificity is unknown.

The assay that was used to sequence DNA from cultured CD4+ T cells was the Oncomine TCR Beta short-read assay. Genomic DNA extraction was carried out from cultured CD4+ T cells. TCRdb re-derived calls from the PCR reads in MiXCR, one entry per CDR3 protein. The data show 20,000 to 25,000 distinct CDR3 sequences, with roughly 43% seen just once and around 4.9% held by the top ten. Indicated time point: late sampling 161 to 241 days after vaccination in a few convalescent patients. The treatment is: approximately nine-day PBMC culture with coronavirus spike peptide pools or control peptides (ViraFEST assay). For ViraFEST, peptide pools expanded antigen-specific T cells, after which the TCRs were sequenced. The sequences come from CD4+ T cells from blood, cultured in vitro, collected about 7 months after SARS-CoV-2 vaccination. This receptor was taken from a human donor who had recovered from COVID-19.

Here the CDR3 reads CASSIGRTQETQYF. Here the CDR3 DNA reads TGTGCCAGCAGCATAGGACGGACCCAAGAGACCCAGTACTTC. This chain uses TRBV5-4 with TRBJ2-5; D is unclear. V lost 4 bases to trimming and J lost 1 base, with 11 bases between them. The germline gives CDR1 SGHNT, CDR2 YYREEE (reference sequence). The CDR3 is 14 residues long.